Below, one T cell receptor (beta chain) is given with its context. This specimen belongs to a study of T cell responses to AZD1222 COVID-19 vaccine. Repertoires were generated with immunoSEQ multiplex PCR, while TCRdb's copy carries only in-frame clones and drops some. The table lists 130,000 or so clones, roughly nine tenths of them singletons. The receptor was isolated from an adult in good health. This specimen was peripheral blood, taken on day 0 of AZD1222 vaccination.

CDR3 loop: CAWGLGDGQPQHF. As DNA, the CDR3 is TGTGCCTGGGGTCTGGGGGACGGTCAGCCCCAGCATTTT. V is TRBV30 and J is TRBJ1-5, with D possibly TRBD1 on 5 matching bases. Germline V gene data show CDR1 as GTSNPN and CDR2 as SVGIG (reference sequence). This CDR3 contains 13 residues. The V end lost 5 bases, the J end lost 6 bases, and 14 bases lay between the germline ends.